Below, 30 T cell receptor beta chains from the same sample are listed, as sequenced in a study of cytomegalovirus exposure and HLA in healthy donors. 13 Jbeta primers and 60 Vbeta primers were used for the PCR. Clones were sequenced by immunoSEQ multiplex PCR, and TCRdb holds only the in-frame ones, with some missing. The sample shows about 110,000 clones, 70% to 80% of them seen only once. The sequenced sample was PBMCs. The receptor set was obtained from a middle-aged woman in good health and CMV-seropositive.

The chain joins TRBV4-1 to TRBJ1-1, with D possibly being TRBD1 (5 bases). Trimming stripped 4 bases from V and 4 bases from J, with 13 bases between. The CDR3 is 14 residues long. Per germline, CDR1 MGHRA and CDR2 YSYEKL. The CDR3 spells CASSLPGTVTEAFF. CDR3 nucleotide sequence: TGCGCCAGCAGCCTTCCGGGGACTGTCACTGAAGCTTTCTTT.

J is TRBJ1-6 and V is TRBV5-4; D not certain. Germline values: CDR1 SGHNT, CDR2 YYREEE (reference sequence). The CDR3 totals 12 residues. Trimming stripped 4 bases from V and 14 bases from J, with 13 bases between. CDR3: CASSPDLGALHF. CDR3 sequence (DNA): TGTGCCAGCAGCCCTGACCTCGGGGCCCTCCACTTT.

This chain connects TRBV4-1 to TRBJ2-7, with TRBD1 matching over 10 bases. Germline V gene data show CDR1 as MGHRA and CDR2 as YSYEKL. The V gene end was trimmed by 1 base and the J gene end by 2 bases; junction bases not matched to a gene: 5. The CDR3 contains 16 residues. DNA for the CDR3: TGCGCCAGCAGCCAAGCAGAGGGACAGGGGACCTACGAGCAGTACTTC. It translates to CASSQAEGQGTYEQYF.

The chain couples TRBV29-1 to TRBJ2-1, with D hard to call. Trimming pared 3 bases from V and 8 bases from J, leaving 5 bases between. The CDR3 spans 10 residues. Germline CDR1 reads SQVTM; CDR2 reads ANQGSEA. The CDR3 region is CSVERDEQFF. The CDR3 DNA follows: TGCAGCGTTGAGAGAGATGAGCAGTTCTTC.

The rearrangement uses TRBV5-1 and TRBJ1-5, with 8 bases fitting TRBD1. V lost 4 bases, J lost 7 bases, and 7 bases stayed unmatched. This CDR3 has 14 amino acids. Germline V gene lookup returns CDR1 SGHRS and CDR2 YFSETQ. Written as DNA, the CDR3 is TGCGCCAGCAGCGAGGACAGGGCCCGGCAGCCCCAGCATTTT. Encoded protein: CASSEDRARQPQHF.

A few counts support this clone. The chain couples TRBV4-2 to TRBJ1-1, with TRBD1 identical over 8 bases. The length of the CDR3 is 15 residues. V shed 0 bases and J 11 bases; nucleotides not matched to a gene: 11. The germline CDR1 and CDR2 sequences are LGHNA and YNFKEQ. CDR3 amino acids: CASSQEVRQGFGAFF. The CDR3 DNA is TGTGCCAGCAGCCAAGAAGTGAGACAGGGGTTTGGTGCTTTCTTT.

Remarks on this clone: This sample includes further DNA sequences coding for the same CDR3. The chain recombines TRBV5-1 with TRBJ1-2, with TRBD1 identical over 7 bases. Per germline, CDR1 SGHRS and CDR2 YFSETQ. Trimming removed 1 base from V and 2 bases from J; junction bases left unmatched: 2. The CDR3 totals 14 residues. The CDR3 coding sequence is TGCGCCAGCAGCTTGTTACAGGGGAACTATGGCTACACCTTC. This encodes CASSLLQGNYGYTF.

The chain joins TRBV5-6 to TRBJ2-7; 8 positions agree with TRBD1. Per the germline V gene, CDR1 is SGHDT and CDR2 is YYEEEE. There are 15 residues in the CDR3. The ends lost 4 bases at V and 2 bases at J; junction bases unmatched: 8. DNA of the CDR3: TGTGCCAGCAGCCCTGACAGGGGCGCAACCTACGAGCAGTACTTC. This translates into CASSPDRGATYEQYF. The complete variable domain, with remaining parts taken from reference TRBV5-6 and TRBJ2-7, reads DAGVTQSPTHLIKTRGQQVTLRCSPKSGHDTVSWYQQALGQGPQFIFQYYEEEERQRGNFPDRFSGHQFPNYSSELNVNALLLGDSALYLCASSPDRGATYEQYFGPGTRLTVT.

This rearrangement joins TRBV13 to TRBJ1-3, with a possible D match to TRBD1 (5 bases). The V end was cut by 1 base, the J end by 3 bases, with 10 bases between. The CDR3 has 15 amino acids. Germline V gene data show CDR1 as PRHDT and CDR2 as FYEKMQ (reference sequence). CDR3 DNA sequence: TGTGCCAGCAGCTTAGAACCGGGGGTTGGAAACACCATATATTTT. Its translation is CASSLEPGVGNTIYF.

With regard to this clone: This same CDR3 is encoded by further DNA sequences in the sample. The chain has TRBV5-6 and TRBJ1-3, with D perhaps TRBD1 (6 bases). CDR1 SGHDT and CDR2 YYEEEE come from the germline V gene. Deletions cut 4 bases from V and 3 bases from J, with 11 bases between. The CDR3 runs 14 residues. This CDR3 reads CASSLGQLGNTIYF. CDR3 nucleotides: TGTGCCAGCAGCCTAGGACAGCTTGGAAACACCATATATTTT.

The CDR3 nucleotides are TGTGCCAGCAGCTACCGACAGGGGGATCAGCCCCAGCATTTT. Translated, it gives CASSYRQGDQPQHF. V and J are TRBV7-2 and TRBJ1-5, with TRBD1 matching over 9 bases. Germline values: CDR1 SGHTA, CDR2 FQGNSA. The CDR3 sequence is 14 residues long. The J segment lost 5 bases and the V segment lost 4 bases, leaving 3 bases of the junction unmatched. The full variable domain, rest sourced from reference TRBV7-2 and TRBJ1-5, is GAGVSQSPSNKVTEKGKDVELRCDPISGHTALYWYRQSLGQGLEFLIYFQGNSAPDKSGLPSDRFSAERTGGSVSTLTIQRTQQEDSAVYLCASSYRQGDQPQHFGDGTRLSIL.

This rearrangement joins TRBV6-5 to TRBJ1-5, with 9 bases lining up with TRBD1. Unmatched junction bases numbered 6, after V lost 6 bases and J lost 6 bases. This CDR3 contains 14 residues. CDR1 is MNHEY and CDR2 is SVGAGI in the germline V gene. CDR3 residues: CASSWDRAGQPQHF. The CDR3 DNA follows: TGTGCCAGCAGCTGGGACAGGGCCGGTCAGCCCCAGCATTTT.

The chain has TRBV7-9 and TRBJ2-7; 7 bases match TRBD1. Germline CDR1 is SEHNR and CDR2 is FQNEAQ (reference sequence). The CDR3 totals 16 residues. J lost 3 bases, V lost 5 bases, and 13 bases had no gene match. CDR3: CASSPPFVDRFYEQYF. The CDR3 nucleotides read TGTGCCAGCAGCCCCCCTTTTGTGGACAGGTTCTACGAGCAGTACTTC. Supplemented by reference TRBV7-9 and TRBJ2-7, the full variable domain reads DTGVSQNPRHKITKRGQNVTFRCDPISEHNRLYWYRQTLGQGPEFLTYFQNEAQLEKSRLLSDRFSAERPKGSFSTLEIQRTEQGDSAMYLCASSPPFVDRFYEQYFGPGTRLTVT.

The rearrangement uses TRBV7-6 and TRBJ2-5; D ambiguous. The length of the CDR3 is 12 residues. Germline values: CDR1 SGHVS, CDR2 FNYEAQ. The V gene lost 6 bases and the J gene lost 3 bases, with 8 bases spanning the gap. The CDR3: CASSNSKETQYF. CDR3 DNA: TGTGCCAGCAGTAACAGTAAAGAGACCCAGTACTTC.

The chain uses TRBV2 and TRBJ2-7; 10 bases align to TRBD2. The CDR3 spans 18 residues. With 5 bases clipped from V and 0 bases from J, the junction kept 13 bases outside the gene matches. Germline V gene sequence: CDR1 SNHLY, CDR2 FYNNEI. The DNA of the CDR3 is TGTGCCAGCAGTCGAACTAACGGACTAGCGGAGAACTCCTACGAGCAGTACTTC. Its protein is CASSRTNGLAENSYEQYF.

V usage is TRBV13 and J usage is TRBJ2-7; D is ambiguous. The V gene's germline CDR1 is PRHDT and CDR2 FYEKMQ (reference sequence). This CDR3 is built from 13 residues. Deletions cut 0 bases from V and 4 bases from J, with 7 bases between. Here the CDR3 reads CASSLGARYEQYF. In DNA form, the CDR3 reads TGTGCCAGCAGCTTAGGGGCCAGATACGAGCAGTACTTC. The full variable domain, rest sourced from reference TRBV13 and TRBJ2-7, is AAGVIQSPRHLIKEKRETATLKCYPIPRHDTVYWYQQGPGQDPQFLISFYEKMQSDKGSIPDRFSAQQFSDYHSELNMSSLELGDSALYFCASSLGARYEQYFGPGTRLTVT.

V usage is TRBV7-9 and J usage is TRBJ1-1; maybe TRBD1 (5 bases). V was cut by 0 bases and J by 5 bases, with 10 bases left in between. Germline V gene sequence: CDR1 SEHNR, CDR2 FQNEAQ (reference sequence). This CDR3 region has 14 residues. The CDR3 loop reads CASSLAREETEAFF. CDR3 DNA sequence: TGTGCCAGCAGCTTAGCCAGGGAGGAGACTGAAGCTTTCTTT.

The chain recombines TRBV9 with TRBJ2-1, with 7 bases lining up with TRBD1. After removal of 4 bases from V and 9 bases from J, the junction contained 4 bases not matched to a gene. The CDR3 is made up of 12 amino acids. Germline assignment: CDR1 SGDLS and CDR2 YYNGEE. The CDR3 nucleotides are TGTGCCAGCAGCTATGACAGGGTTGAGCAGTTCTTC. It is translated as CASSYDRVEQFF.

V usage is TRBV5-6 and J usage is TRBJ2-2; TRBD2 is a possible D gene (5 bases). This CDR3 is built from 14 residues. V dropped 5 bases and J dropped 6 bases, with 14 bases sitting between them. Germline CDR1 SGHDT, CDR2 YYEEEE. DNA of the CDR3: TGTGCCAGCAGGAGGAGGTTGGGCTCCGGGGAGCTGTTTTTT. Its translation is CASRRRLGSGELFF.

The chain is built from TRBV7-3 and TRBJ2-2; no definite D call. Germline V gives CDR1 SGHTA, CDR2 FQGTGA. This CDR3 is built from 14 residues. V was trimmed by 2 bases and J by 1 base, leaving 5 bases between them. The CDR3 spells CASSLRGNTGELFF. CDR3 sequence (DNA): TGTGCCAGCAGCTTACGCGGGAACACCGGGGAGCTGTTTTTT.

This clone was detected only a few times. The chain links TRBV4-2 to TRBJ2-2, with D hard to call. Germline CDR1 reads LGHNA; CDR2 reads YNFKEQ. CDR3 length: 15 residues. Trimming shortened V by 0 bases and J by 1 base, and 6 bases separated the two germline ends. The CDR3 loop is CASSQDPMNTGELFF. In DNA form, the CDR3 reads TGTGCCAGCAGCCAAGATCCTATGAACACCGGGGAGCTGTTTTTT.

CDR3 sequence (DNA): TGTGCCAGCAGTGCCAGGCGGTCCCGGGACAGGGGAGAGCAGTTCTTC. The encoded protein is CASSARRSRDRGEQFF. The chain combines TRBV2 with TRBJ2-1, with 10 bases aligning to TRBD1. Losses at the gene ends were 4 bases for V and 10 bases for J; bases not matched to a gene: 13. In germline, CDR1 is SNHLY, CDR2 FYNNEI. This CDR3 has 16 residues.

The CDR3, as DNA: TGTGCCAGCAGCGTCGACAGGGGTGGTTCCTATGGCTACACCTTC. Its translation: CASSVDRGGSYGYTF. The chain uses TRBV7-8 and TRBJ1-2; 8 bases are a match to TRBD1. Germline V gene sequence: CDR1 SGHVS, CDR2 FQNEAQ. This CDR3 is 15 amino acids long. J gave up 4 bases and V 5 bases, and 9 bases lay outside the gene matches.

V and J are TRBV10-3 and TRBJ2-7; D unclear. CDR1 ENHRY and CDR2 SYGVKD come from the germline V gene. CDR3 length: 12 amino acids. The V end was cut by 11 bases, the J end by 2 bases, with 13 bases between. The CDR3 bases are TGTGCCGCCCGGTCCTACGCCTACGAGCAGTACTTC. Its translation is CAARSYAYEQYF.

V is TRBV30 and J is TRBJ2-5; 8 nucleotides agree with TRBD1. The CDR3 has 13 amino acids. Germline assignment: CDR1 GTSNPN and CDR2 SVGIG (reference sequence). V shed 3 bases and J 5 bases; nucleotides not matched to a gene: 5. CDR3: CAWSLRGRETQYF. CDR3 sequence (DNA): TGTGCCTGGAGCCTCAGGGGGCGGGAGACCCAGTACTTC.

The CDR3 nucleotides are TGTGCCAGCAGCTTCGGGGACAGGGGAAAACTGTTTTTT. Its protein product is CASSFGDRGKLFF. The chain combines TRBV7-9 with TRBJ1-4, with TRBD1 matching over 10 bases. The germline gives CDR1 SEHNR, CDR2 FQNEAQ (reference sequence). The CDR3 is 13 residues long. V shed 3 bases and J 10 bases; nucleotides not matched to a gene: 2.

V usage is TRBV5-1 and J usage is TRBJ1-1, with TRBD1 matching 7 bases. The J segment lost 5 bases and the V segment lost 0 bases, leaving 4 bases of the junction unmatched. Per the germline V gene, CDR1 is SGHRS and CDR2 is YFSETQ. The CDR3 length is 14 residues. CDR3 sequence reads: CASSLVGGRTEAFF. The DNA of the CDR3 is TGCGCCAGCAGCTTGGTAGGGGGCCGGACTGAAGCTTTCTTT.

The CDR3 DNA reads as TGTGCCAGCAGTTCTCTAGCGGGTAAGGAGCAGTACTTC. This encodes CASSSLAGKEQYF. This rearrangement joins TRBV2 to TRBJ2-7; 8 bases are shared with TRBD2. V lost 5 bases, J lost 7 bases, and 7 bases stayed unmatched. In germline, CDR1 is SNHLY, CDR2 FYNNEI. This CDR3 is 13 amino acids long.

This clone occurred once. The V call is TRBV4-3, the J call TRBJ1-3; tentative D call: TRBD1 (5 bases). This CDR3 is 16 amino acids long. V lost 0 bases, J lost 0 bases, and 9 bases lay in between. Germline CDR1 and CDR2: LGHNA and YSLEER. Here the CDR3 reads CASSQDWTSSGNTIYF. The CDR3 nucleotides are TGCGCCAGCAGCCAAGATTGGACAAGCTCTGGAAACACCATATATTTT.

This sequence joins TRBV11-2 and TRBJ1-1; 7 bases fit TRBD1. This CDR3 has 15 amino acids. J gave up 6 bases and V 2 bases, and 9 bases lay outside the gene matches. Germline CDR1 reads SGHAT; CDR2 reads FQNNGV. CDR3 coding DNA: TGTGCCAGCAGCTTAAAGGGGGCGGGCGCGTCTGAAGCTTTCTTT. This codes for CASSLKGAGASEAFF.